The 28 T cell receptor beta chains below were found in one sample sequenced in a study of graft-versus-host responses after intestinal transplantation. Using immunoSEQ multiplex PCR, the repertoire was profiled, and TCRdb retains in-frame clones only, with some absent. This sample has approximately 18,000 clones; over 70% occur once, and the top ten carry around 7.4%. From the graft tissue, intraepithelial and lamina propria lymphocytes were released through processing. Sequenced here: ileum tissue, sampled approximately 480 days after intestinal transplant. Receptors originate from a human patient who received an intestinal transplant, so some T cells may come from the graft donor.

V is TRBV23-1 and J is TRBJ1-1; TRBD1 matches 7 bases. TRBV23-1 is an ORF for which the function is uncertain. CDR3 length equals 20 residues. J gave up 0 bases and V 1 base, and 17 bases lay outside the gene matches. CDR3 sequence: CASSQWSEIWAGQMNTEAFF. The DNA of the CDR3 is TGCGCCAGCAGTCAATGGTCAGAAATATGGGCGGGACAGATGAACACTGAAGCTTTCTTT.

The CDR3 nucleotides read TGTGCCAGCAGTGATTTGGTCTGGGTAATTTTCGGCACTGAAGCTTTCTTT. As protein: CASSDLVWVIFGTEAFF. The chain links TRBV6-1 to TRBJ1-1, with D unclear. The CDR3 sequence is 17 residues long. Trimming shortened V by 3 bases and J by 4 bases, and 21 bases separated the two germline ends. From germline, CDR1 is MNHNS and CDR2 SASEGT.

The rearrangement joins TRBV21-1 to TRBJ2-5. TRBV21-1 is described as a pseudogene. The CDR3 contains 13 residues. CDR3 DNA: TGTGCCAGCAGCCCCCGGGACCTCAAGCGGCAGTACTTC. Protein product: CASSPRDLKRQYF.

This sequence joins TRBV29-1 and TRBJ2-5; D possibly uses TRBD1 or TRBD2 (5 bases each). The DNA end is a closer match to TRBJ2-7, so the J assignment may be wrong. There are 13 residues in the CDR3. Germline CDR1 SQVTM, CDR2 ANQGSEA. CDR3 region: CSVGDQATYEQYF. In DNA, the CDR3 is TGCAGCGTTGGGGACCAGGCCACCTACGAGCAGTACTTC.

The chain is built from TRBV19 and TRBJ1-4, with 10 bases that match TRBD1. The CDR3 spans 15 residues. CDR1 and CDR2 (germline): LNHDA, SQIVND (reference sequence). With V trimmed by 3 bases and J by 8 bases, 6 bases remained unmatched. The CDR3 spells CASSIEGQGNEKLFF. DNA of the CDR3: TGTGCCAGTAGTATCGAGGGACAGGGGAACGAAAAACTGTTTTTT.

This clone was counted a single time. In nucleotides, the CDR3 is TGTGCCAGCAGCTGGGGGGACAGTCGTAACTATGGCTACACCTTC. Amino acid sequence: CASSWGDSRNYGYTF. The V and J genes are TRBV7-9 and TRBJ1-2; 7 positions match TRBD1. Germline V gene data show CDR1 as SEHNR and CDR2 as FQNEAQ (reference sequence). This CDR3 contains 15 residues. With V trimmed by 4 bases and J by 1 base, 6 bases remained unmatched.

Details on this clone: A read error may produce the germline difference seen at one junction end. The chain links TRBV6-4 to TRBJ2-3; 7 bases are a match to TRBD2. The CDR3 has 8 amino acids. The germline V gene has CDR1 MRHNA and CDR2 SNTAGT. CDR3 protein: CASGAGVF. CDR3 sequence (DNA): TGTGCCAGCGGGGCGGGAGTCTTT.

This clone came up once. CDR3 DNA: TGCGCCAGCAGCTGGGGGGAGCAGAACACTGAAGCTTTCTTT. Translating it yields CASSWGEQNTEAFF. This chain connects TRBV5-1 to TRBJ1-1, with a possible D match to TRBD1 (5 bases). From germline, CDR1 is SGHRS and CDR2 YFSETQ. V lost 3 bases and J 1 base, leaving 10 bases between the germline ends. The CDR3 loop spans 14 amino acids.

This rearrangement joins TRBV5-4 to TRBJ2-1, with D perhaps matching TRBD1 (5 bases). The CDR3 covers 16 residues. V dropped 3 bases and J dropped 3 bases, with 16 bases sitting between them. Per the germline V gene, CDR1 is SGHNT and CDR2 is YYREEE (reference sequence). CDR3 coding DNA: TGTGCCAGCAGCTGGGGCGGAACAAAAAACTACAATGAGCAGTTCTTC. Residues: CASSWGGTKNYNEQFF.

This clone was detected only a few times. The chain employs TRBV15 and TRBJ2-7, with 13 bases that match TRBD2. CDR1 is LNHNV, CDR2 YYDKDF, per germline (reference sequence). The V segment lost 4 bases and the J segment 2 bases; nucleotides outside the gene matches: 2. CDR3 length: 15 residues. The CDR3 DNA follows: TGTGCCACCAGCAAAACTAGCGGGGGGGCCTACGAGCAGTACTTC. This translates into CATSKTSGGAYEQYF.

The rearrangement uses TRBV29-1 and TRBJ2-7; D call uncertain. Germline V gene lookup returns CDR1 SQVTM and CDR2 ANQGSEA. V was clipped by 6 bases and J by 0 bases, with 21 bases between them. The CDR3 spans 16 residues. The CDR3 DNA follows: TGCAGCGTCCGCAGATTCGCCGCCAAAAGCTCCTACGAGCAGTACTTC. Translated: CSVRRFAAKSSYEQYF.

The chain links TRBV7-6 to TRBJ2-3; possibly TRBD1 for D (5 bases). Deletions cut 1 base from V and 2 bases from J, with 13 bases between. This CDR3 is built from 16 residues. From germline, CDR1 is SGHVS and CDR2 FNYEAQ. The CDR3 sequence is CASSLGAGLPTDTQYF. Written as DNA, the CDR3 is TGTGCCAGCAGCTTAGGAGCAGGGCTCCCCACAGATACGCAGTATTTT.

This clone was counted a few times. The chain is built from TRBV18 and TRBJ2-5, with D possibly matching TRBD1 (6 bases). The DNA end favors TRBJ2-7, so the J call may be wrong. CDR3 length equals 12 residues. Germline CDR1 and CDR2: KGHSH and LQKENI. CDR3 sequence: CASSLDSGEQYF. CDR3 sequence (DNA): TGTGCCAGCTCACTGGACAGCGGCGAGCAGTACTTC.

This clone was seen a few times. The chain combines TRBV2 with TRBJ2-5; 7 nucleotides align to TRBD2. V lost 6 bases to trimming and J lost 0 bases; unmatched junction nucleotides: 4. CDR1 and CDR2 (germline): SNHLY, FYNNEI. The CDR3 loop spans 14 amino acids. This CDR3 reads CASSGGRYQETQYF. In DNA form, the CDR3 reads TGTGCCAGCAGCGGGGGGAGGTACCAAGAGACCCAGTACTTC.

This chain connects TRBV5-1 to TRBJ2-5, with 8 bases fitting TRBD2. The better agreement between TRBJ2-7 and the DNA end casts doubt on the J call. Germline CDR1 reads SGHRS; CDR2 reads YFSETQ. This CDR3 spans 13 amino acids. The CDR3: CASSRTSPYEQYF. DNA of the CDR3: TGCGCCAGCAGCAGGACTAGCCCCTACGAGCAGTACTTC.

The rearrangement joins TRBV4-2 to TRBJ1-2; no clear D. The ends were cut back, 5 bases at V and 3 bases at J, with 19 bases in the middle. This CDR3 spans 16 amino acids. CDR1 and CDR2 (germline): LGHNA, YNFKEQ. CDR3 sequence (DNA): TGTGCCAGCAGCGCCGGTCACCGGGGATACTACTATGGCTACACCTTC. It translates to CASSAGHRGYYYGYTF.

The V call is TRBV29-1, the J call TRBJ1-2; perhaps TRBD1 as D (5 bases). Trimming took 4 bases from V and 8 from J, leaving 20 bases between them. The CDR3 is 14 amino acids. Germline V gives CDR1 SQVTM, CDR2 ANQGSEA. The DNA of the CDR3 is TGCAGCGTTGGGGACCGTAAGGGTTGGGGGGGCTACACCTTC. Its translation: CSVGDRKGWGGYTF.

This clone has just one count. The J gene is TRBJ2-7, the V gene TRBV18, with TRBD1 matching over 10 bases. Germline V gene data show CDR1 as KGHSH and CDR2 as LQKENI. The CDR3 length is 15 residues. Germline trimming cut 0 bases from V and 2 bases from J; bases unmatched to any gene: 1. The CDR3 coding sequence is TGTGCCAGCTCACCACCCGGGACAGGGGCCTACGAGCAGTACTTC. Amino acid sequence: CASSPPGTGAYEQYF.

The rearrangement joins TRBV7-3 to TRBJ2-5, with D unclear. Germline CDR1 SGHTA, CDR2 FQGTGA. The CDR3 contains 13 residues. V dropped 4 bases and J dropped 5 bases, with 11 bases sitting between them. This chain's CDR3 is CASSSVGRETQYF. The CDR3 DNA reads as TGTGCCAGCAGCTCAGTGGGCAGGGAGACCCAGTACTTC.

This clone was counted a few times. This is likely an artifact of a read error, given a far larger clone one base away. V gene TRBV12-5 combines with J gene TRBJ1-1; possible D gene TRBD1, 5 bases. Germline V CDR1 and CDR2: LGHNT, FRNRAP. The length of the CDR3 is 12 residues. The CDR3 coding sequence is TGTGGTAGTGGTTTGGGCGGGGGATTAGCTTTCTTT. The encoded protein is CGSGLGGGLAFF. Drawing the rest from reference TRBV12-5 and TRBJ1-1, the complete variable domain is DARVTQTPRHKVTEMGQEVTMRCQPILGHNTVFWYRQTMMQGLELLAYFRNRAPLDDSGMPKDRFSAEMPDATLATLKIQPSEPRDSAVYFCGSGLGGGLAFFGQGTRLTVV.

This clone was counted a few times. The genes are TRBV14 and TRBJ1-3; possibly TRBD1 for D (5 bases). The ends were cut back, 4 bases at V and 4 bases at J, with 17 bases in the middle. Germline V CDR1 and CDR2: SGHDN, FVKESK. The CDR3 is made up of 16 amino acids. The chain's CDR3 is CASSPTGGTVGNTIYF. In DNA, the CDR3 is TGTGCCAGCAGCCCGACGGGGGGAACGGTGGGAAACACCATATATTTT.

CDR3 DNA: TGTGCCAGCAGCCCGCCTCCGGGACTCCATACCTACAATGAGCAGTTCTTC. It codes for CASSPPPGLHTYNEQFF. The chain carries TRBV7-9 and TRBJ2-1, with a weak D call TRBD2 (6 bases). V lost 5 bases, J lost 2 bases, and 19 bases lay in between. Germline V gives CDR1 SEHNR, CDR2 FQNEAQ (reference sequence). The CDR3 is 17 amino acids.

The chain is built from TRBV7-3 and TRBJ1-5; maybe TRBD1 (5 bases). The V end was cut by 5 bases, the J end by 3 bases, with 8 bases between. CDR3 size: 13 residues. CDR1 and CDR2 (germline): SGHTA, FQGTGA. CDR3 bases: TGTGCCAGCAGCCCCGGACACAATCAGCCCCAGCATTTT. Protein sequence: CASSPGHNQPQHF.

The chain is built from TRBV6-5 and TRBJ2-7; D gene ambiguous. Germline loops: CDR1 MNHEY, CDR2 SVGAGI. Between the trimmed V and J ends, which lost 2 bases and 3 bases, there was a span of 5 bases. The CDR3 length is 12 residues. CDR3 sequence reads: CASSYPGYEQYF. CDR3 DNA: TGTGCCAGCAGTTACCCCGGCTACGAGCAGTACTTC.

Written as DNA, the CDR3 is TGTGCCAGTAGCCATGCCCAGGGGAGGGGATACGAGCAGTACTTC. This codes for CASSHAQGRGYEQYF. The V gene is TRBV19, the J gene TRBJ2-7; the D gene is possibly TRBD2 (7 bases). Trimming took off 6 bases at V and 4 bases at J, with 19 bases between the two ends. Per germline, CDR1 LNHDA and CDR2 SQIVND (reference sequence). This CDR3 region has 15 residues.

The chain is built from TRBV4-1 and TRBJ2-5; unclear D gene. The J call may be wrong; the DNA end is better matched by TRBJ2-7. Germline V gene lookup returns CDR1 MGHRA and CDR2 YSYEKL. The CDR3 loop spans 13 amino acids. The CDR3 coding sequence is TGCGCCAGCAGCCCCTTATTATCCTACGAGCAGTACTTC. It codes for CASSPLLSYEQYF.

The rearrangement links TRBV5-1 to TRBJ1-6; D gene unclear. V dropped 4 bases and J dropped 0 bases, with 11 bases sitting between them. Germline V CDR1 and CDR2: SGHRS, YFSETQ. The CDR3 is 16 residues long. The CDR3 nucleotides are TGCGCCAGCAGCCTGACGGAGAGCTCCTATAATTCACCCCTCCACTTT. Encoded protein: CASSLTESSYNSPLHF.

This clone was seen a handful of times. The rearrangement links TRBV27 to TRBJ2-2; D tentatively reads TRBD1 or TRBD2 (6 bases each). The CDR3 contains 15 residues. Germline-derived CDR1 and CDR2 are MNHEY and SMNVEV (reference sequence). Trimming took off 3 bases at V and 4 bases at J, with 12 bases between the two ends. CDR3 DNA: TGTGCCAGCAGTTTCACGGGGGCAGGCACCGGGGAGCTGTTTTTT. Translating it yields CASSFTGAGTGELFF.